This TCR beta chain was identified during a study of blood T cell repertoires in COVID-19. The Seattle site enrolled patients during active infection and followed them longitudinally. The CDR3 totals 16 residues. V dropped 0 bases and J dropped 0 bases, with 9 bases sitting between them. CDR1 and CDR2 from the germline V gene are KGHDR and SFDVKD. This table comes from immunoSEQ multiplex PCR, and its TCRdb copy is limited to in-frame clones, with some not included. The sample includes 150,000 or so clones, 75% to 90% of them seen just once. V gene TRBV24-1 combines with J gene TRBJ2-3; a weak D match, TRBD2 (6 bases). The receptor's source is a man aged 18-30 years with COVID-19, enrolled during active disease. The sequenced material came from peripheral blood. The chain's CDR3 is CATSDLRDSSTDTQYF. The CDR3 region has the DNA TGTGCCACCAGTGATTTGCGGGACTCTAGCACAGATACGCAGTATTTT.